This T cell receptor beta chain was profiled in a study of blood T cell repertoires in COVID-19. Study overall: Some COVID-19 samples were acute and others convalescent; all came from the United States, Italy and Spain. Sample material is recorded as cDNA or gDNA derived from T cells, B-cell-depleted T cells, or PBMCs.

V dropped 1 base and J dropped 2 bases, with 20 bases sitting between them. There are 18 residues in the CDR3. CDR1 is SGHAT, CDR2 FQNNGV, per germline. In the study's own analysis: Amplifying reference gene primers gave estimates of nucleated cell counts. Clones were sequenced by immunoSEQ multiplex PCR, and TCRdb holds only the in-frame ones, with some missing. The V and J calls and clone size come from that table; D and trimming were worked out from the DNA. This table holds 55,000 to 75,000 clones, around 83% found once. Sequencing used peripheral blood. The gene calls are TRBV11-2 and TRBJ1-2, with a possible D match to TRBD1 (5 bases). This receptor was identified in a human donor in a cohort sampled during active COVID-19. In DNA, the CDR3 is TGTGCCAGCAGCTTAGGTTTGGGGCTTCGGGAGAAGAACTATGGCTACACCTTC. Translating it yields CASSLGLGLREKNYGYTF.